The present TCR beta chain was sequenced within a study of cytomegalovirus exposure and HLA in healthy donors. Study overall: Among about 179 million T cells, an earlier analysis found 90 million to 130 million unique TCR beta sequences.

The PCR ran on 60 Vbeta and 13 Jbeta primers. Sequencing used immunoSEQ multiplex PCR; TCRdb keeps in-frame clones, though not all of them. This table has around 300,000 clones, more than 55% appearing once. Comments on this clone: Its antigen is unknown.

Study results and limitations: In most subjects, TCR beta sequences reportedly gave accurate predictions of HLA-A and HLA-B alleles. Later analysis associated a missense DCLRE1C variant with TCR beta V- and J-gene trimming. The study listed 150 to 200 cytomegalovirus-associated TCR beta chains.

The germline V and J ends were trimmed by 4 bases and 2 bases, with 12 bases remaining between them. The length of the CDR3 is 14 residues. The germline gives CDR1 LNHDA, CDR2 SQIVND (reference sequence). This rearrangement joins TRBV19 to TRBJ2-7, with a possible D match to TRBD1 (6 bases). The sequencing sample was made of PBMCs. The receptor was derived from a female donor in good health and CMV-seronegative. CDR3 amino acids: CASSRDRWAYEQYF. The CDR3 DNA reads TGTGCCAGTAGTAGAGACAGGTGGGCCTACGAGCAGTACTTC.